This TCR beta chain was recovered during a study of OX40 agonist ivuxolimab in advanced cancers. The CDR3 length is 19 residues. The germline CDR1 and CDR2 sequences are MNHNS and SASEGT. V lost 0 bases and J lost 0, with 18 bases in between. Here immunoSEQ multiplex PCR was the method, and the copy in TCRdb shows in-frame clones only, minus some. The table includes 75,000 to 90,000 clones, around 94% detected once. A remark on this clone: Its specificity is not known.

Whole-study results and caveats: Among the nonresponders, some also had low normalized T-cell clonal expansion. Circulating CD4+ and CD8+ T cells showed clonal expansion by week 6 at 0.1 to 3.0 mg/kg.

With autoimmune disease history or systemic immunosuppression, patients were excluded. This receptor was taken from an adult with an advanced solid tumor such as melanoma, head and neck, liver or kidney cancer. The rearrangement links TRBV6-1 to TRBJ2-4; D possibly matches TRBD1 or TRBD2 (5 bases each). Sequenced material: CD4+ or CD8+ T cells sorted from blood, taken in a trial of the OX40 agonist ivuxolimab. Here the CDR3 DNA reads TGTGCCAGCAGTGAAGCCGGGGCGTACAGCTTTCTAGCCAAAAACATTCAGTACTTC. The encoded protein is CASSEAGAYSFLAKNIQYF.